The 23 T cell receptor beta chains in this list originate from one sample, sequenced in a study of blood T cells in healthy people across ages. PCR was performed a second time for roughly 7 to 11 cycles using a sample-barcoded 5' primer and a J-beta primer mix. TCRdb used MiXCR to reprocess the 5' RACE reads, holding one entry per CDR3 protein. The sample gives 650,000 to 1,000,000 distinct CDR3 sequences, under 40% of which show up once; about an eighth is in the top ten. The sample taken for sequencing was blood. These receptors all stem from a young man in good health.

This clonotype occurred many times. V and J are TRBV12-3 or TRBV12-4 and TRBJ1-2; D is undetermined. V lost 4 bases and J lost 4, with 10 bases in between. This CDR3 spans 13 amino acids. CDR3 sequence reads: CASSWTEGYGYTF. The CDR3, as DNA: TGTGCCAGCAGTTGGACGGAGGGCTATGGCTACACCTTC.

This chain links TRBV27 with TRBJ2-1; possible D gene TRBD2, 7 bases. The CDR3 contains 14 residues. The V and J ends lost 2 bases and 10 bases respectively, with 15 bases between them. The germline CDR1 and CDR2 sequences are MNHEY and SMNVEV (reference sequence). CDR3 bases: TGTGCCAGCAGTTTAGGTGCGGGGGCCTACGAGCAGTTCTTC. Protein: CASSLGAGAYEQFF.

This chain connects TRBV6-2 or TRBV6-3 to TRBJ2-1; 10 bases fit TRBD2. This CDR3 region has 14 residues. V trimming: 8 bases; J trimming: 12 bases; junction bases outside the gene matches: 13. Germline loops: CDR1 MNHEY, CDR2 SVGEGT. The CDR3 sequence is CASYRQGLAVGQFF. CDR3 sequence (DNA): TGTGCCAGCTATCGACAAGGACTAGCGGTTGGGCAGTTCTTC.

This CDR3 is CASSPGRGTDMEYF. The DNA for the CDR3 is TGTGCCAGCAGCCCTGGGAGGGGCACAGATATGGAATATTTT. The V and J genes are TRBV12-3 or TRBV12-4 and TRBJ2-3, with 7 bases lining up with TRBD2. Unmatched junction bases numbered 18, after V lost 6 bases and J lost 15 bases. The CDR3 has 14 amino acids.

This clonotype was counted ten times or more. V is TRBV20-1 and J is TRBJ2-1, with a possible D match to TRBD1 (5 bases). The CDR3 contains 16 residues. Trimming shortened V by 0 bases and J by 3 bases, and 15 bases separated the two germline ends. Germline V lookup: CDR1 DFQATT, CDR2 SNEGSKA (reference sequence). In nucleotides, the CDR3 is TGCAGTGCTAGAGATCGAGGCGGACAAAACTACAATGAGCAGTTCTTC. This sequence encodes CSARDRGGQNYNEQFF.

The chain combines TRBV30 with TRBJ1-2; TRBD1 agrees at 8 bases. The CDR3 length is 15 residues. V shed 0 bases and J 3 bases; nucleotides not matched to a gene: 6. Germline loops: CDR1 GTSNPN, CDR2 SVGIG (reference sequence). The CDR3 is CAWSVMDRAYYGYTF. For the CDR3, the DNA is TGTGCCTGGAGTGTAATGGACAGGGCCTACTATGGCTACACCTTC.

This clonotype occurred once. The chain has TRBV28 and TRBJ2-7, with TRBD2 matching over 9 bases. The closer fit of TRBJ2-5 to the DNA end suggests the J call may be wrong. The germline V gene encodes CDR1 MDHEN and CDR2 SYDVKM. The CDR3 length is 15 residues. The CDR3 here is CASRSSGATGETQYF. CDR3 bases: TGTGCCAGCAGATCTAGCGGGGCGACCGGAGAGACCCAGTACTTC.

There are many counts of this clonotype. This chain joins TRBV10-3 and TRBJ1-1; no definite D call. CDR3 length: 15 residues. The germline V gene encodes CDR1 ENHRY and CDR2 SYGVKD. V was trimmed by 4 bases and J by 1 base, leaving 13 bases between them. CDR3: CAISVIPTENTEAFF. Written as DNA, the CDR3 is TGTGCCATCAGTGTAATCCCGACCGAGAACACTGAAGCTTTCTTT.

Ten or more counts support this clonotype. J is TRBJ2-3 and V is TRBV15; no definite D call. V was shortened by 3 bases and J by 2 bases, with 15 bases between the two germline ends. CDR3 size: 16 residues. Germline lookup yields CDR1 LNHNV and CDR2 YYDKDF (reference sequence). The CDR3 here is CATSRIITALTDTQYF. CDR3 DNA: TGTGCCACCAGCAGGATCATAACAGCCCTCACAGATACGCAGTATTTT.

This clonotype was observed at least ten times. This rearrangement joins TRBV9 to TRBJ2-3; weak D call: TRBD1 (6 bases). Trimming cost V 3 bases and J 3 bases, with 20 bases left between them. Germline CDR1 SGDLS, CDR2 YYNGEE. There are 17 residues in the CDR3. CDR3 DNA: TGTGCCAGCAGCGCCGAGGGGGTCGGGGAACCGACAGATACGCAGTATTTT. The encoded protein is CASSAEGVGEPTDTQYF. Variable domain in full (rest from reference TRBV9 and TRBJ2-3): DSGVTQTPKHLITATGQRVTLRCSPRSGDLSVYWYQQSLDQGLQFLIQYYNGEERAKGNILERFSAQQFPDLHSELNLSSLELGDSALYFCASSAEGVGEPTDTQYFGPGTRLTVL.

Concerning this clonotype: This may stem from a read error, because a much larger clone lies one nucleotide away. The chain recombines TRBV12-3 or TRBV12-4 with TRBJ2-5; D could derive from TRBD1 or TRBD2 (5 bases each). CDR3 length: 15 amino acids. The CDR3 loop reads CASSLLGRMLETRYF. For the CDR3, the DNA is TGTGCCAGCAGTTTACTGGGACGGATGTTAGAGACCCGGTACTTC.

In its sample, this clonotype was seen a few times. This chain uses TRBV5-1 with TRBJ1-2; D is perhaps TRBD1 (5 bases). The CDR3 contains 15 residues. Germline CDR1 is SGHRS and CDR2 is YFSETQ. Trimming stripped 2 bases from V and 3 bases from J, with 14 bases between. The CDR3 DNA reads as TGCGCCAGCAGCTTACCGGGACGCCGAGACTATGGCTACACCTTC. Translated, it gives CASSLPGRRDYGYTF.

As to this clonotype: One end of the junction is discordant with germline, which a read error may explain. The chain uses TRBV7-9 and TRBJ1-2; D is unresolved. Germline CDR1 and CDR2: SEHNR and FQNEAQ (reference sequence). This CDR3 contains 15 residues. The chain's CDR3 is CVSSLSNSVNYGYTF. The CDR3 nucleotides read TGTGTCAGCAGCTTATCGAACAGCGTCAACTATGGCTACACCTTC. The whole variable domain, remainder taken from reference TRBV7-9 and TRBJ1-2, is DTGVSQNPRHKITKRGQNVTFRCDPISEHNRLYWYRQTLGQGPEFLTYFQNEAQLEKSRLLSDRFSAERPKGSFSTLEIQRTEQGDSAMYLCVSSLSNSVNYGYTFGSGTRLTVV.

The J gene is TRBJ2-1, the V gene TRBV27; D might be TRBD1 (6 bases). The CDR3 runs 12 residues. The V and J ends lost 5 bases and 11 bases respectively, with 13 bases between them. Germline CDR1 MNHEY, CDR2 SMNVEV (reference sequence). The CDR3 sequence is CASSTGQRQQFF. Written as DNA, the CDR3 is TGTGCCAGCAGTACCGGACAGAGACAGCAGTTCTTC.

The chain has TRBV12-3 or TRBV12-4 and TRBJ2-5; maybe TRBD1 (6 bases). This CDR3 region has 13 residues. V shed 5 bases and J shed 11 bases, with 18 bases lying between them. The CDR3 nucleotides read TGTGCCAGCAGTCCGAGCGGCAGGGGTGCGCAGTACTTC. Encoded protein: CASSPSGRGAQYF.

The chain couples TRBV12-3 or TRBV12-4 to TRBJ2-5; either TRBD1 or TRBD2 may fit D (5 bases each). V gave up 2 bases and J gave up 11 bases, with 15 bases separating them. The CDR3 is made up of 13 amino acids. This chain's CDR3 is CASSLMRGDEQYF. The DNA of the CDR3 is TGTGCCAGCAGTTTAATGAGGGGTGATGAGCAGTACTTC.

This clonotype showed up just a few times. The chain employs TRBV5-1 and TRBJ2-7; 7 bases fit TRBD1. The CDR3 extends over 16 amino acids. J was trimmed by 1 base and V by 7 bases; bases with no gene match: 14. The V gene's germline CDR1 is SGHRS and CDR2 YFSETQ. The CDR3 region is CASRATPTGKSYEQYF. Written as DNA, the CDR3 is TGCGCCAGCCGCGCCACCCCGACAGGGAAATCCTACGAGCAGTACTTC.

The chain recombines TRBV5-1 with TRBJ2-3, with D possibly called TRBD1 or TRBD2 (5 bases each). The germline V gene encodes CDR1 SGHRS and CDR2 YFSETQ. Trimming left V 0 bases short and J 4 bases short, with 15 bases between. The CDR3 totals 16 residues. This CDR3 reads CASSLEGRGLSDTQYF. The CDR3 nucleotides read TGCGCCAGCAGCTTGGAGGGACGGGGCCTTTCAGATACGCAGTATTTT.

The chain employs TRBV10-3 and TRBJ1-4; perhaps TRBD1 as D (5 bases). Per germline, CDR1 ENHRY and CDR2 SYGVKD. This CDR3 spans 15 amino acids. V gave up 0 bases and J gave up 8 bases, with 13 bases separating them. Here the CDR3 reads CAISESGQGKEKLFF. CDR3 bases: TGTGCCATCAGTGAGTCTGGGCAGGGAAAGGAAAAACTGTTTTTT.

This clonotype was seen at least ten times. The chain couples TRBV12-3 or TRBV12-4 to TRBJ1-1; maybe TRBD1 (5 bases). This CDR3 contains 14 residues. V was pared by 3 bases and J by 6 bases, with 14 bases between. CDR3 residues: CASSFGREVPEAFF. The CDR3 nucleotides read TGTGCCAGCAGTTTCGGCAGGGAAGTCCCTGAAGCTTTCTTT.

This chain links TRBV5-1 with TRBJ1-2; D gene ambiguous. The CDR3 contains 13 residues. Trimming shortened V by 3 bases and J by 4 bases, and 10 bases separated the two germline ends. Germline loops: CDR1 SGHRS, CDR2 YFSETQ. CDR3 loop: CASSSQESYGYTF. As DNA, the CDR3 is TGCGCCAGCAGCTCCCAGGAAAGCTATGGCTACACCTTC.

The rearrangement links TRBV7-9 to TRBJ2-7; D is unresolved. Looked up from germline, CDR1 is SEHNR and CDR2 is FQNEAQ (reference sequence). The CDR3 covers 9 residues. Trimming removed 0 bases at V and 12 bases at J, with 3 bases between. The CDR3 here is CASSLAGYF. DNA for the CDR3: TGTGCCAGCAGCTTAGCGGGGTACTTC.

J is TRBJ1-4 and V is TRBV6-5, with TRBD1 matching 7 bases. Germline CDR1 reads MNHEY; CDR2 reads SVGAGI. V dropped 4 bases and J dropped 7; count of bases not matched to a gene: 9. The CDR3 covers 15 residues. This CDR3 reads CASSSTGLGAEKLFF. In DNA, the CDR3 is TGTGCCAGCAGTTCGACAGGGTTAGGAGCTGAAAAACTGTTTTTT.